One and the same sample provided the 14 T cell receptor beta chains below, sequenced in a study of T cells in Graves' hyperthyroidism and ophthalmopathy. Amplification of TCR beta CDR3 regions was performed using RNA transcripts as template. Carried out on the TCR CDR3, a first-round RT-PCR used the HTBI primer set. TCRdb itself ran the multiplex PCR reads through MiXCR, one entry per CDR3 protein. The sample consists of roughly 500,000 distinct CDR3 sequences, over 45% of them appearing once. The sample consisted of peripheral blood or thyroid tissue (not recorded which). The receptors here all came from an adult woman with Graves' disease, either hyperthyroidism or ophthalmopathy (not recorded which).

This clonotype has only a few counts. The V gene is TRBV25-1, the J gene TRBJ2-5; 10 nucleotides match TRBD2. The CDR3 extends over 14 amino acids. V dropped 6 bases and J dropped 4; count of bases not matched to a gene: 5. Germline CDR1 reads MGHDK; CDR2 reads SYGVNS. In nucleotides, the CDR3 is TGTGCCAGCAGGCTAGCGGGAGAGGGAGAGACCCAGTACTTC. Its translation: CASRLAGEGETQYF.

This chain uses TRBV20-1 with TRBJ2-5, with 11 nucleotides matching TRBD2. The CDR3 runs to 17 residues. Germline V gene lookup returns CDR1 DFQATT and CDR2 SNEGSKA (reference sequence). Trimming cost V 1 base and J 5 bases; bases outside gene matches: 12. CDR3 sequence: CSARVRRLAGSGETQYF. CDR3 sequence (DNA): TGCAGTGCTAGAGTCCGGAGACTAGCGGGGAGCGGGGAGACCCAGTACTTC.

V is TRBV29-1 and J is TRBJ1-1, with D possibly being TRBD1 (5 bases). Germline CDR1 is SQVTM and CDR2 is ANQGSEA. This CDR3 has 11 amino acids. V was trimmed by 5 bases and J by 3 bases, leaving 7 bases between them. For the CDR3, the DNA is TGCAGCGTTAGGGGTGACACTGAAGCTTTCTTT. This codes for CSVRGDTEAFF.

To note about this clonotype: A read error may account for a junction end that differs from germline. The V gene is TRBV10-2, the J gene TRBJ1-3; TRBD1 might be the D (6 bases). The CDR3 extends over 15 amino acids. Germline V CDR1 and CDR2: WSHSY, SAAADI. The CDR3 DNA follows: TGTGCCAGCAGAGCAGGGGCCATCCCTGGAAACACCATATATTTT. Encoded protein: CASRAGAIPGNTIYF.

The chain links TRBV19 to TRBJ1-2; D ambiguous. This CDR3 is built from 15 residues. CDR1 is LNHDA and CDR2 is SQIVND in the germline V gene (reference sequence). V lost 7 bases and J 0 bases, leaving 15 bases between the germline ends. The CDR3 DNA is TGTGCCAGTACCATAAATGGTGTTACTAACTATGGCTACACCTTC. This sequence encodes CASTINGVTNYGYTF.

This clonotype was counted between two and nine times. The junction and the germline gene differ at one end; a read error may be behind it. DNA for the CDR3: TGTGCCAGCAGCATGGTGACAGGGGACACTGAAGCTTTCTTT. It translates to CASSMVTGDTEAFF. This sequence joins TRBV10-2 and TRBJ1-1, with TRBD1 identical over 8 bases. In germline, CDR1 is WSHSY, CDR2 SAAADI. The CDR3 consists of 14 residues.

Worth noting for this clonotype: It may be a read error: a sequence one base away is much more abundant. The CDR3 is CAGTPTTEESGYTF. The CDR3, as DNA: TGTGCCGGCACTCCGACGACAGAGGAGTCGGGCTACACCTTC. V usage is TRBV6-1 and J usage is TRBJ1-2; maybe TRBD1 (5 bases). CDR3 length equals 14 residues. Germline V CDR1 and CDR2: MNHNS, SASEGT. The V and J ends lost 11 bases and 8 bases respectively, with 24 bases between them.

This rearrangement joins TRBV25-1 to TRBJ2-7; D is uncertain. The CDR3 consists of 14 residues. From germline, CDR1 is MGHDK and CDR2 SYGVNS. V gave up 6 bases and J gave up 4 bases, with 16 bases separating them. This CDR3 is CASSQTDPRYEQYF. The CDR3 DNA reads as TGTGCCAGCAGCCAAACGGACCCCCGATACGAGCAGTACTTC.

The chain links TRBV7-9 to TRBJ2-7, with D tentatively TRBD1 (5 bases). This CDR3 is 14 amino acids long. Germline CDR1 is SEHNR and CDR2 is FQNEAQ (reference sequence). V was cut by 4 bases and J by 5 bases, with 15 bases left in between. CDR3 DNA: TGTGCCAGCAGCTCCGCCAGGGAAACGGACGAGCAGTACTTC. It is translated as CASSSARETDEQYF.

The rearrangement uses TRBV20-1 and TRBJ1-1; D may be TRBD1 (5 bases). Germline lookup yields CDR1 DFQATT and CDR2 SNEGSKA (reference sequence). Trimming pared 8 bases from V and 5 bases from J, leaving 12 bases between. The CDR3 spans 11 residues. CDR3 amino acids: CSPWGGTEAFF. The CDR3 bases are TGCAGTCCATGGGGGGGAACTGAAGCTTTCTTT.

The chain couples TRBV7-6 to TRBJ2-5; 12 nucleotides line up with TRBD2. This CDR3 has 16 residues. The germline gives CDR1 SGHVS, CDR2 FNYEAQ. The V segment lost 2 bases and the J segment 3 bases; nucleotides outside the gene matches: 4. The CDR3 spells CASSLLAGGLKETQYF. In DNA form, the CDR3 reads TGTGCCAGCAGCTTACTAGCGGGAGGGTTGAAAGAGACCCAGTACTTC.

This sequence joins TRBV7-6 and TRBJ2-7; D is undetermined. The CDR3 has 15 residues. Germline V gives CDR1 SGHVS, CDR2 FNYEAQ. V was shortened by 1 base and J by 1 base, with 11 bases between the two germline ends. CDR3 loop: CASSLDHSRSYEQYF. As DNA, the CDR3 is TGTGCCAGCAGCTTAGACCACAGCCGGTCCTACGAGCAGTACTTC.

In its sample, this clonotype was seen many times. The V call is TRBV4-1, the J call TRBJ2-2; tentative D call: TRBD2 (5 bases). With 0 bases removed from V and 7 bases from J, the gap between germline ends came to 9 bases. This CDR3 region has 14 residues. The germline V gene has CDR1 MGHRA and CDR2 YSYEKL. CDR3 in DNA: TGCGCCAGCAGCCAAGATTCCGGGATCGGGGAGCTGTTTTTT. Translation: CASSQDSGIGELFF.

This clonotype was observed at least ten times. The chain is built from TRBV5-4 and TRBJ2-7; D may be TRBD1 (6 bases). The germline gives CDR1 SGHNT, CDR2 YYREEE (reference sequence). Trimming shortened V by 3 bases and J by 4 bases, and 11 bases separated the two germline ends. CDR3 length equals 13 residues. CDR3 amino acids: CASSSRTDYEQYF. CDR3 coding DNA: TGTGCCAGCAGCTCCAGGACAGATTACGAGCAGTACTTC.